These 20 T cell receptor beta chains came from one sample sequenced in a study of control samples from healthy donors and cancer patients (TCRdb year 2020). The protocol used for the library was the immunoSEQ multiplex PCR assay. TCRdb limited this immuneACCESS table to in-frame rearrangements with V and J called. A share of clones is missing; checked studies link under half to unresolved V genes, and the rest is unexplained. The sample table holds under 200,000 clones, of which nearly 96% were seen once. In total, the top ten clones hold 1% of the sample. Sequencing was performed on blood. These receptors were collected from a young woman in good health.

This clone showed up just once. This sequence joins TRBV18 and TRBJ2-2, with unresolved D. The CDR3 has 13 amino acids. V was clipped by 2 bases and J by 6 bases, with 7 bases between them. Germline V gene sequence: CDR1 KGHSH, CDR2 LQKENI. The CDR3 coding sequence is TGTGCCAGCTCACCAACGTCGGCCGGGGAGCTGTTTTTT. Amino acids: CASSPTSAGELFF.

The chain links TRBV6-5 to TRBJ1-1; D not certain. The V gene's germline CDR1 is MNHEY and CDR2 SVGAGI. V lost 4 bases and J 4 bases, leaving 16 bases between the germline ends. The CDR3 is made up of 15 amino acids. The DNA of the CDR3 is TGTGCCAGCAGTTCGGGCCGTACAAGCATCACTGAAGCTTTCTTT. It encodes CASSSGRTSITEAFF.

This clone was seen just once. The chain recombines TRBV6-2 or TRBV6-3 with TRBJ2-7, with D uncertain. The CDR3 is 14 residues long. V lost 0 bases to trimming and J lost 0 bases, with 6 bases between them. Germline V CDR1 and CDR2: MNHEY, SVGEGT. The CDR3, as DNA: TGTGCCAGCAGTTACTCGGCAGTCTCCTACGAGCAGTACTTC. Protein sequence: CASSYSAVSYEQYF.

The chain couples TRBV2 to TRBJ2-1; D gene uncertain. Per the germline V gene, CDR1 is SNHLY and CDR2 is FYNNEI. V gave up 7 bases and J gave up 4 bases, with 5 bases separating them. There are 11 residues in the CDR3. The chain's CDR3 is CASTVYNEQFF. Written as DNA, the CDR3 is TGTGCCAGCACCGTTTACAATGAGCAGTTCTTC.

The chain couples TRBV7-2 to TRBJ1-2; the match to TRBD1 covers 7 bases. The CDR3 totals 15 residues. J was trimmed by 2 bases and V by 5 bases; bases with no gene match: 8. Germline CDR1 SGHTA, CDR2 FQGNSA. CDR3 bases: TGTGCCAGCAGCCCTCGACAGGGAATCAACTATGGCTACACCTTC. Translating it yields CASSPRQGINYGYTF.

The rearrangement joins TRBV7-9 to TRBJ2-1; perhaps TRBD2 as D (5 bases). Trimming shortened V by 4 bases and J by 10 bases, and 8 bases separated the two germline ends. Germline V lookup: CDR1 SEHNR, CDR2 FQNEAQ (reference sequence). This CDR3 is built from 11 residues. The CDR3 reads CASSSTTEQFF. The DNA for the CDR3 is TGTGCCAGCAGCTCGACTACCGAGCAGTTCTTC.

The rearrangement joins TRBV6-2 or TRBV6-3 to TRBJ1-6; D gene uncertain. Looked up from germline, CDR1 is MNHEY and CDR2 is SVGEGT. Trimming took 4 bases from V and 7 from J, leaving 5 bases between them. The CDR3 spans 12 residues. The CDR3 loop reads CASSFPNSPLHF. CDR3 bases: TGTGCCAGCAGTTTCCCCAATTCACCCCTCCACTTT.

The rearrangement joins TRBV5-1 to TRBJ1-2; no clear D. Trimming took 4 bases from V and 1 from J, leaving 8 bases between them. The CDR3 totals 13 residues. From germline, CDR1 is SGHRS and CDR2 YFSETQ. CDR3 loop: CASSPRINYGYTF. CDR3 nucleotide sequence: TGCGCCAGCAGCCCAAGAATTAACTATGGCTACACCTTC.

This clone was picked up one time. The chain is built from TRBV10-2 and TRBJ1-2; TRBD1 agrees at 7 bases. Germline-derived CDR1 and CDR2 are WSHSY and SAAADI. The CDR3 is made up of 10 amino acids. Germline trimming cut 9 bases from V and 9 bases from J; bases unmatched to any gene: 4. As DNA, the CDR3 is TGCGCCAGTCGACAGGGTAGCTACACCTTC. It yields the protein CASRQGSYTF.

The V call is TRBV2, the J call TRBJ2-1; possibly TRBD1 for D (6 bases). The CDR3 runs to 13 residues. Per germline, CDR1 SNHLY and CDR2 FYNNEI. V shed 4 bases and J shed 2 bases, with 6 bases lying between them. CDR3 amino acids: CASSGQAYNEQFF. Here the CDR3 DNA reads TGTGCCAGCAGTGGACAGGCCTACAATGAGCAGTTCTTC. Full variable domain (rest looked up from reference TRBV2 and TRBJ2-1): EPEVTQTPSHQVTQMGQEVILRCVPISNHLYFYWYRQILGQKVEFLVSFYNNEISEKSEIFDDQFSVERPDGSNFTLKIRSTKLEDSAMYFCASSGQAYNEQFFGPGTRLTVL.

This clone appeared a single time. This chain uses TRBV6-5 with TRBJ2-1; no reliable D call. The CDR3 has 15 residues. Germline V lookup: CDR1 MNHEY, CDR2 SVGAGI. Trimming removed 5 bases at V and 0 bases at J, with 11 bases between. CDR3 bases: TGTGCCAGCAGTCCTACGGGTGGCTCCTACAATGAGCAGTTCTTC. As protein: CASSPTGGSYNEQFF.

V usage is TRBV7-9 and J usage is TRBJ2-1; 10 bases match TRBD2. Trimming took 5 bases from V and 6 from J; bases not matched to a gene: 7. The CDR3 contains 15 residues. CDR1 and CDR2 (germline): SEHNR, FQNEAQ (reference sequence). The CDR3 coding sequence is TGTGCCAGCAGCCCTAGGACTAGCGGACCCAATGAGCAGTTCTTC. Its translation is CASSPRTSGPNEQFF.

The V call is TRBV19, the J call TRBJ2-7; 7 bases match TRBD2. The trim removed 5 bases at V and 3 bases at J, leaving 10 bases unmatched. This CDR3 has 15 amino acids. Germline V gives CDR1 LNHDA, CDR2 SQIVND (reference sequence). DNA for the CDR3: TGTGCCAGTAGTCCCTCCTTGGGAGGGAACTACGAGCAGTACTTC. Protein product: CASSPSLGGNYEQYF.

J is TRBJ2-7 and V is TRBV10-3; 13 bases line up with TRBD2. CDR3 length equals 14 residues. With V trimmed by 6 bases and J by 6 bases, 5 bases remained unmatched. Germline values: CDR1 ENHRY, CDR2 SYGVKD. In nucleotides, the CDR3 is TGTGCCATCAGCGGACTAGCGGGAGTTGCCGAGCAGTACTTC. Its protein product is CAISGLAGVAEQYF.

The CDR3 spells CASSVDPSGGLTDTQYF. The CDR3 nucleotides read TGTGCCAGCAGCGTAGATCCCTCAGGGGGCCTCACAGATACGCAGTATTTT. The chain couples TRBV9 to TRBJ2-3, with 8 bases aligning to TRBD1. In germline, CDR1 is SGDLS, CDR2 YYNGEE. The CDR3 extends over 17 amino acids. Trimming cost V 0 bases and J 2 bases; bases outside gene matches: 8.

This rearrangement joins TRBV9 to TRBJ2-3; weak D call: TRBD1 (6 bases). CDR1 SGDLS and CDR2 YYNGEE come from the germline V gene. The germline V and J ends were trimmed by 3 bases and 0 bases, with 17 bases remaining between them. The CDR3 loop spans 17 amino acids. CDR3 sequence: CASSDPQTGPSTDTQYF. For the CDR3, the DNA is TGTGCCAGCAGCGATCCCCAGACAGGCCCTAGCACAGATACGCAGTATTTT.

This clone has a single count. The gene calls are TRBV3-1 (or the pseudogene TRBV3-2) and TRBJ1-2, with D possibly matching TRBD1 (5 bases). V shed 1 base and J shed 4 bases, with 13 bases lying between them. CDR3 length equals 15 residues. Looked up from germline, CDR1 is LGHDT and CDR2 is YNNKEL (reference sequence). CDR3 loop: CASSQALGGVYGYTF. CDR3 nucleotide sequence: TGTGCCAGCAGCCAAGCCCTTGGAGGGGTCTATGGCTACACCTTC.

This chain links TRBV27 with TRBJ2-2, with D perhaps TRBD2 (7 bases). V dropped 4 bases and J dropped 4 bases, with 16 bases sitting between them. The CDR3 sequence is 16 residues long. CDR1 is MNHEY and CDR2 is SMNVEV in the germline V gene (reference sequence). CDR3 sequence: CASSSPAGASTGELFF. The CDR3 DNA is TGTGCCAGCAGTTCCCCCGCGGGGGCGAGCACCGGGGAGCTGTTTTTT.

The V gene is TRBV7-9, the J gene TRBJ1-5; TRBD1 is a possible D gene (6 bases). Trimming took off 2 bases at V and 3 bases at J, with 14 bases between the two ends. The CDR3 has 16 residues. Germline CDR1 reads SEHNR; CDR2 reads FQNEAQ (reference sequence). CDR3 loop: CASSLYRVGANQPQHF. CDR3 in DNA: TGTGCCAGCAGCTTATACAGGGTTGGAGCCAATCAGCCCCAGCATTTT.

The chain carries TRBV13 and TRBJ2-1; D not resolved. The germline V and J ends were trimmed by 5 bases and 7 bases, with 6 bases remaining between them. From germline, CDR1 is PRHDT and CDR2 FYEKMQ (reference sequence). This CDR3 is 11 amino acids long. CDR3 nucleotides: TGTGCCAGCAGCCCCCAGAATGAGCAGTTCTTC. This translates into CASSPQNEQFF.